This record concerns one T cell receptor (beta chain) sequence. Its antigen remains unidentified. The entry originates in a study of response to subunit inactivated influenza vaccine. Broader study findings: Each seasonal influenza vaccination, the authors suggested, recruits few new T cells.

Germline-derived CDR1 and CDR2 are SGHRS and YFSETQ. With 4 bases removed from V and 0 bases from J, the gap between germline ends came to 9 bases. The CDR3 contains 14 residues. TCRdb processed the RT-PCR reads anew with MiXCR; each CDR3 protein has one entry. The table has some 850,000 distinct CDR3 sequences, about a fifth seen once. V gene TRBV5-1 combines with J gene TRBJ2-3, with D perhaps given as TRBD1 or TRBD2 (5 bases each). This material consisted of PBMCs from blood, taken about 5 days after vaccination. This TCR was recovered from a man aged 50-60 years who received an inactivated influenza vaccine. Here the CDR3 reads CASSQGPSTDTQYF. CDR3 bases: TGCGCCAGCAGCCAGGGACCGAGCACAGATACGCAGTATTTT.